The TCR beta chain described here comes from a study of CD8+ T cells in alopecia areata. Isolated RNA was reverse transcribed into cDNA used as the sequencing template. The table came from immunoSEQ multiplex PCR; TCRdb's copy has only in-frame clones and leaves some out. This sample yields some 200,000 clones, of which about 40% are seen a single time; around 2.5% belongs to the top ten. V trimming: 4 bases; J trimming: 4 bases; junction bases outside the gene matches: 11. This CDR3 is 16 amino acids long. Germline assignment: CDR1 SGHDN and CDR2 FVKESK. Noted treatment: oral pan-JAK inhibitor, 5-10 mg twice daily.

Here the sequenced sample was CD4+ T cells sorted from blood, taken at approximately week 36, from a patient treated with tofacitinib. The clonotype was recovered from a human donor with alopecia areata. The chain carries TRBV14 and TRBJ2-7; 9 nucleotides align to TRBD1. CDR3 in amino acids: CASSRKGGTGSYEQYF. Here the CDR3 DNA reads TGTGCCAGCAGCCGGAAAGGGGGGACAGGGTCTTACGAGCAGTACTTC.